This T cell receptor beta chain comes out of a study of radiation and T cells in renal cell carcinoma. Repertoires were generated with immunoSEQ multiplex PCR, while TCRdb's copy carries only in-frame clones and drops some. The sample carries about 78,000 clones, roughly nine tenths recorded once. Germline V lookup: CDR1 MGHDK, CDR2 SYGVNS. The V end was cut by 4 bases, the J end by 0 bases, with 6 bases between. The CDR3 runs to 13 residues. As to time point: blood 4 weeks post-SBRT, at nephrectomy. Treatment reported: 15 Gy SBRT to primary tumor, nephrectomy 4 weeks later. The table lists this clone with a count of one.

The sequences come from blood, collected from a patient whose treatment included radiotherapy and nephrectomy. The rearrangement joins TRBV25-1 to TRBJ1-2; D is unclear. This sequence was found in a woman in her seventies with renal cell carcinoma. The CDR3 region has the DNA TGTGCCAGCAGTGCCGCGACTAACTATGGCTACACCTTC. It encodes CASSAATNYGYTF.